This entry is about one TCR beta chain. CDR3 length: 14 amino acids. V lost 4 bases, J lost 0 bases, and 2 bases stayed unmatched. Germline CDR1 and CDR2: MNHEY and SMNVEV (reference sequence). This sample is drawn from a study of blood T cell repertoires in COVID-19. Produced via immunoSEQ multiplex PCR; TCRdb's table is partial and in-frame only. The table has a few hundred thousand clones, more than 75% seen once. Sequencing used peripheral blood. The V call is TRBV27, the J call TRBJ1-1; 7 nucleotides align to TRBD1. The source of this sequence is a woman in her forties or fifties with acute or convalescent COVID-19. The CDR3, as DNA: TGTGCCAGCAGTTACAGGGGCTTGAACACTGAAGCTTTCTTT. This encodes CASSYRGLNTEAFF.